These 4 T cell receptor beta chains share one sample of origin, sequenced in a study of OX40 agonist ivuxolimab in advanced cancers. Sequencing was performed with immunoSEQ multiplex PCR; in TCRdb, only in-frame clones are kept and a portion is missing. The sample records approximately 82,000 clones, 80% to 95% being singletons. Here the sequenced sample was CD4+ or CD8+ T cells sorted from blood, taken in a trial of the OX40 agonist ivuxolimab. The receptors come from an adult with an advanced solid tumor such as melanoma, head and neck, liver or kidney cancer.

V usage is TRBV19 and J usage is TRBJ1-5; a weak D match, TRBD1 (6 bases). Germline-derived CDR1 and CDR2 are LNHDA and SQIVND (reference sequence). The CDR3 covers 14 residues. V lost 6 bases, J lost 1 base, and 10 bases lay in between. In nucleotides, the CDR3 is TGTGCCAGTAGGTCCCAGGGGAGCAATCAGCCCCAGCATTTT. Protein product: CASRSQGSNQPQHF.

This chain joins TRBV6-1 and TRBJ1-5; D is unclear. The CDR3 loop spans 16 amino acids. V gave up 2 bases and J gave up 3 bases, with 14 bases separating them. The germline CDR1 and CDR2 sequences are MNHNS and SASEGT. In DNA, the CDR3 is TGTGCCAGCAGTGAAAGTTCGGGGTTGGTCAATCAGCCCCAGCATTTT. Amino acids: CASSESSGLVNQPQHF.

V and J are TRBV6-5 and TRBJ2-3, with D possibly being TRBD2 (5 bases). The CDR3 has 13 amino acids. Trimming left V 5 bases short and J 10 bases short, with 16 bases between. Germline CDR1 reads MNHEY; CDR2 reads SVGAGI. The CDR3 loop is CASSTPLLEAQYF. The CDR3 bases are TGTGCCAGCAGTACCCCGCTCCTGGAGGCGCAGTATTTT.

In this sample, this clone turned up once. The gene calls are TRBV18 and TRBJ2-7; D gene unclear. V lost 3 bases to trimming and J lost 3 bases, with 9 bases between them. The germline gives CDR1 KGHSH, CDR2 LQKENI. The CDR3 is made up of 13 amino acids. CDR3 DNA: TGTGCCAGCTCACCCGACTCTCTCTACGAGCAGTACTTC. Translation: CASSPDSLYEQYF.